This record looks at one TCR beta chain sequence and its context. Its target is not known. This specimen comes from a study of beta chain features in type 1 diabetes. Study results and limitations: Insertions were fewer and deletions more numerous at VDJ junctions in type 1 diabetes patients.

Trimming cost V 5 bases and J 7 bases, with 12 bases left between them. The CDR3 length is 13 residues. CDR1 MDHEN and CDR2 SYDVKM come from the germline V gene. All of the isolated RNA was reverse transcribed, so expressed TCRB transcripts were sequenced. Using immunoSEQ multiplex PCR, the repertoire was profiled, and TCRdb retains in-frame clones only, with some absent. The sample shows hundreds of thousands of clones, roughly an eighth of them seen only once. The chain joins TRBV28 to TRBJ2-1, with no clear D. The sample taken for sequencing was naive CD4+ T cells from blood. The receptor was derived from a man aged 18-30 years in good health. This CDR3 is CASSPPAQNEQFF. The DNA of the CDR3 is TGTGCCAGCAGTCCCCCCGCCCAGAATGAGCAGTTCTTC. Full variable domain (outside the CDR3, taken from reference TRBV28 and TRBJ2-1): DVKVTQSSRYLVKRTGEKVFLECVQDMDHENMFWYRQDPGLGLRLIYFSYDVKMKEKGDIPEGYSVSREKKERFSLILESASTNQTSMYLCASSPPAQNEQFFGPGTRLTVL.